This TCR beta chain was found in a study of T cells in Graves' hyperthyroidism and ophthalmopathy. Regarding the study as a whole: In blood, most of the thyroid clonotypes expanded above 0.001 were also present.

TCR beta CDR3 regions were amplified from RNA transcripts. TCR CDR3 underwent first-round RT-PCR with the HTBI primer set. TCRdb re-called the multiplex PCR reads through MiXCR, storing one row per CDR3 protein. The sample includes roughly 500,000 distinct CDR3 sequences, about 46% of them seen just once. The sample holds many counts of this clonotype. What it binds is unknown. The sample was peripheral blood or thyroid tissue (not recorded which). This TCR came from an adult woman with Graves' disease, either hyperthyroidism or ophthalmopathy (not recorded which).

CDR3 bases: TGTGCCACCAGCAGAGGCCGGGACAGGAATCAGCCCCAGCATTTT. It specifies CATSRGRDRNQPQHF. This chain connects TRBV15 to TRBJ1-5; 8 bases are a match to TRBD1. The CDR3 spans 15 residues. J lost 4 bases, V lost 1 base, and 3 bases had no gene match. CDR1 and CDR2 from the germline V gene are LNHNV and YYDKDF (reference sequence).